This TCR beta chain was identified in a study of blood T cells in healthy people across ages. Turning to the study itself: The capture of about one barcoded beta molecule per two T cells was achieved by template switching.

There are 14 residues in the CDR3. Germline V CDR1 and CDR2: MNHEY, SVGAGI. V shed 5 bases and J shed 9 bases, with 19 bases lying between them. The authors ran a second PCR of about 6 to 12 cycles using a sample-barcoded 5' primer and a J-beta primer mix. TCRdb recomputed calls from the 5' RACE reads with MiXCR, one row per CDR3 protein. The sample records roughly 700,000 distinct CDR3 sequences, 20% to 30% being singletons. These data also formed part of another study, on T cells of mothers and their children. From that second work: Three healthy Caucasian mothers and their six children donated. A slight, non-significant increase in overlap was found for related mother-child pairs relative to unrelated pairs.

The TCR sequence derives from a boy younger than 18 in good health. The chain is built from TRBV6-5 and TRBJ2-5, with D perhaps TRBD1 (6 bases). Material: blood. The CDR3 protein is CASSPGQPVLSQYF. The CDR3 DNA reads TGTGCCAGCAGTCCAGGACAGCCCGTGTTGTCCCAGTACTTC.